This paragraph covers one T cell receptor beta chain sequence. Antigen: not known. This entry comes from a study of shared clonotypes between healthy human individuals. Study as a whole: A donor's plate count was three for CD4 naive and three for CD4 memory; CD8 naive had two and CD8 memory one. Findings and limits, study-wide: Few donors limited the genetic and exposure-history diversity represented. Clonotypes which were not shared had lower generation probabilities than clonotypes that all four donors shared.

Running of the assay took place at deep level. Generated by immunoSEQ multiplex PCR, the TCRdb table keeps only in-frame clones and is missing some. The top ten hold approximately 0.5% of the sample, which has about 1.1 million clones, approximately 80% seen once. The clonotype originates from a man younger than 35 in good health. Some clones in this sample may be carry-over from other donors' samples. Sequencing was done on a sample of memory CD4+ T cells from PBMCs. Subset of the sample: CD45RA-negative fraction.

CDR3 sequence reads: CASSSGPGVTDTQYF. DNA for the CDR3: TGTGCCAGCAGCTCCGGACCGGGGGTCACAGATACGCAGTATTTT. J is TRBJ2-3 and V is TRBV5-4, with a weak D call TRBD2 (6 bases). Trimming stripped 3 bases from V and 2 bases from J, with 13 bases between. The germline V gene has CDR1 SGHNT and CDR2 YYREEE (reference sequence). The CDR3 length is 15 residues.